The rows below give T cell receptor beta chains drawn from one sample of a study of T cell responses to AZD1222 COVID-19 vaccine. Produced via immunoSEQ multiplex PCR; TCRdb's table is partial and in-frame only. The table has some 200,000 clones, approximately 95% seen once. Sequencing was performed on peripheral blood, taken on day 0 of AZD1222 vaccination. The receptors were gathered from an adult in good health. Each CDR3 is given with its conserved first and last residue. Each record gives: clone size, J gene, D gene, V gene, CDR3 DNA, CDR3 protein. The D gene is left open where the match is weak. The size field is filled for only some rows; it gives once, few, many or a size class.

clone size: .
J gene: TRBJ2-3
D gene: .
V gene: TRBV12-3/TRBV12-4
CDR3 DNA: TGTGCCAGCAGCCACACAGATACGCAGTATTTT
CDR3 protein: CASSHTDTQYF

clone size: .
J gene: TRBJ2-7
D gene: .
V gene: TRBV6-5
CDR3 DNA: TGTGCCAGCAGTTATTCACTAGCTGGCTCGTACGAGCAGTACTTC
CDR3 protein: CASSYSLAGSYEQYF

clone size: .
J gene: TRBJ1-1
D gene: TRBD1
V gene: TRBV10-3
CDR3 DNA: TGTGCCATCAGTGACCTGACAGGGTCGGGGACTGAAGCTTTCTTT
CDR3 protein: CAISDLTGSGTEAFF

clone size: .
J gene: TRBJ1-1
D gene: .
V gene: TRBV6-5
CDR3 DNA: TGTGCCAGCAGTTACAGGCAGGGAAAGACTGAAGCTTTCTTT
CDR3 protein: CASSYRQGKTEAFF

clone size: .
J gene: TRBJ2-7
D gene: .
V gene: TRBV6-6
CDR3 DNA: TGTGCCAGCAGGGGGAACTCCTACGAGCAGTACTTC
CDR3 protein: CASRGNSYEQYF

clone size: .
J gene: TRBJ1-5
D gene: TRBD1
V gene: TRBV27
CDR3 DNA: TGTGCCAGCAGCTCCGAAGGACAGGGGGTTCAGCCCCAGCATTTT
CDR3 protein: CASSSEGQGVQPQHF

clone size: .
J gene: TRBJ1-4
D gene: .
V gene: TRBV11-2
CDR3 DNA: TGTGCCAGCAGCTTCTGGCGGGTCGAAAAACTGTTTTTT
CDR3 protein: CASSFWRVEKLFF

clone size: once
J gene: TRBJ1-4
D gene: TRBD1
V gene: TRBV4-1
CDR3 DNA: TGCGCCAGCAGCCATCTGGACAGGGGGCGTGGTAATGAAAAACTGTTTTTT
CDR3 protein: CASSHLDRGRGNEKLFF

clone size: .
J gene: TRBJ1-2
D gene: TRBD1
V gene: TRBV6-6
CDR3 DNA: TGTGCCAGCAGTCCCTACAGGATTGCACAGGGGTGTGACGGCTACACCTTC
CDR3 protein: CASSPYRIAQGCDGYTF

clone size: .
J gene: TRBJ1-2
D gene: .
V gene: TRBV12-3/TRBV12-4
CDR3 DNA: TGTGCCAGCAGACTGACAGCCGACTATGGCTACACCTTC
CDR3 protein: CASRLTADYGYTF

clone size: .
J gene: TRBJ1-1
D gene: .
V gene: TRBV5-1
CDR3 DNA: TGCGCCAGCAGCTTGTCGAAGTACACTGAAGCTTTCTTT
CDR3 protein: CASSLSKYTEAFF

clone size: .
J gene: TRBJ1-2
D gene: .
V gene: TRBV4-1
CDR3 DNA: TGCGCCAGCAGCCAAGATCGCGGTGGGGCCTATGGCTACACCTTC
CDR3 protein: CASSQDRGGAYGYTF

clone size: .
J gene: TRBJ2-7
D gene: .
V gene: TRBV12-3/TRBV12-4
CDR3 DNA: TGTGCCAGCAGCAAGACACGCGAGCAGTACTTC
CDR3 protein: CASSKTREQYF

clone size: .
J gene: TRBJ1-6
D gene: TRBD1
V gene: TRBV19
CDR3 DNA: TGTGCCAGTGGCACCGGGACAGAGGCTTTTTCACCCCTCCACTTT
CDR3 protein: CASGTGTEAFSPLHF

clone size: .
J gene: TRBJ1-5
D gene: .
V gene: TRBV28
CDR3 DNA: TGTGCCAGCAGTTGGAGAGGGGCCGGGGGTGGTCAGCCCCAGCATTTT
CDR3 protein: CASSWRGAGGGQPQHF

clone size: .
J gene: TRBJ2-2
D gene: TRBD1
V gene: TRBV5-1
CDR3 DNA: TGCGCCAGCAGCTCGGGACAGGGGTTCAGTATAGGCGGGGAGCTGTTTTTT
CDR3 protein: CASSSGQGFSIGGELFF

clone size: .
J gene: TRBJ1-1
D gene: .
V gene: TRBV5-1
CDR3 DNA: TGCGCCAGCAGCTCGGGGCAGAACACTGAAGCTTTCTTT
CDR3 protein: CASSSGQNTEAFF

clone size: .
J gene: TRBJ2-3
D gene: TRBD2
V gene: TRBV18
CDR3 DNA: TGTGCCAGCTCACCGAGGACTAGCGGGGTGAGCACAGATACGCAGTATTTT
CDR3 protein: CASSPRTSGVSTDTQYF

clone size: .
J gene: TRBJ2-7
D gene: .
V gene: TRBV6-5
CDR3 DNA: TGTGCCAGCAGTTTGGATACCGGGAGAACGACCGAGCAGTACTTC
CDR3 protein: CASSLDTGRTTEQYF

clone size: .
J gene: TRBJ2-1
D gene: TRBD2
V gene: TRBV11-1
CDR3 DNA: TGTGCCAGCAGCTTAGCTGGGGCGCGGGGGGGCCACGGCGAGCAGTTCTTC
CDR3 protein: CASSLAGARGGHGEQFF

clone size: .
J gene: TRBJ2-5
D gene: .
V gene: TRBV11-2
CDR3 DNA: TGTGCCAGCAGCTTGTATTTGCAGGGACAAGAGACCCAGTACTTC
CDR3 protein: CASSLYLQGQETQYF

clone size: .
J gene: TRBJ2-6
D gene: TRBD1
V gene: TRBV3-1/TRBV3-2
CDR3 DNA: TGTGCCAGCAGCCAGTTTGCCGGGACAGGGCCGACCGTCCTGACTTTC
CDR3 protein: CASSQFAGTGPTVLTF

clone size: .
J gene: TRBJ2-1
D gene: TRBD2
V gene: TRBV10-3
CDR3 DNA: TGTGCCATCAGTGAGAGCGGGAGGCGCTACAATGAGCAGTTCTTC
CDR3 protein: CAISESGRRYNEQFF

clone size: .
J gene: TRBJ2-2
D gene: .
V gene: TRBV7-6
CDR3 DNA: TGTGCCAGCAGTCCCGGGACCACGAACACCGGGGAGCTGTTTTTT
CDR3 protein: CASSPGTTNTGELFF

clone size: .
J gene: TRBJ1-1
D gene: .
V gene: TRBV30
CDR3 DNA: TGTGCCTGGAGTCCACCGGTGGTCACTGAAGCTTTCTTT
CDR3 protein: CAWSPPVVTEAFF

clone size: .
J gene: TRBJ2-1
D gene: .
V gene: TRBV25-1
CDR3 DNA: TGTGCCAGCAGCCCGGATTGGCAGGGTTCAAGCAATGAGCAGTTCTTC
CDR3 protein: CASSPDWQGSSNEQFF

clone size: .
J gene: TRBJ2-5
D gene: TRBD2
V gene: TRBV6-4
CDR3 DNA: TGTGCCAGCAGCGGACTAGCGGGGGTGCAAGAGACCCAGTACTTC
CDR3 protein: CASSGLAGVQETQYF

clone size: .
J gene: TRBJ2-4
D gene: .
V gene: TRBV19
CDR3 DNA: TGTGCCAGTAGTATTAGTGGGCCCAAAAACATTCAGTACTTC
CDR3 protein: CASSISGPKNIQYF

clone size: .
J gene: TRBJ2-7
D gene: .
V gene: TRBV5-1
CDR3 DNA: TGCGCCAGCAGCGTGGGACAAGGACAGACTTACTACGAGCAGTACTTC
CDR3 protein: CASSVGQGQTYYEQYF

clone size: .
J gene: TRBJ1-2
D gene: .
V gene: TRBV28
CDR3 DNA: TGTGCCAGCAGGTCACCTCAGGGGTCCCATGGCTACACCTTC
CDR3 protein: CASRSPQGSHGYTF

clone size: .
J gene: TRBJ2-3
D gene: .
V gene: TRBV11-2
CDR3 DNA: TGTGCCAGCAGCTTACTTAGCAGACAGAATACGCAGTATTTT
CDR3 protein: CASSLLSRQNTQYF

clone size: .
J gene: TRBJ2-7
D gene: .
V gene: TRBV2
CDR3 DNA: TGTGCCAGCAGTAGAGGACAGCTCGCGGGGGAGCAGTACTTC
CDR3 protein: CASSRGQLAGEQYF

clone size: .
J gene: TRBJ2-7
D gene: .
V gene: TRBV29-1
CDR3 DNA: TGCAGCGTTGAAGAAGACAGTTCCTACGAGCAGTACTTC
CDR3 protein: CSVEEDSSYEQYF

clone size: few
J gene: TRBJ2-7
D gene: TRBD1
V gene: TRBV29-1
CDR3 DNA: TGCAGCGTGGCCGGGACAGGGGTAGGGGAGCAGTACTTC
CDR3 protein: CSVAGTGVGEQYF

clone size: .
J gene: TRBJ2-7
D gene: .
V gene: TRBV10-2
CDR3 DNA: TGCGCCAGCAGTGATGTCCGTACCAACTACGAGCAGTACTTC
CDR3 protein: CASSDVRTNYEQYF

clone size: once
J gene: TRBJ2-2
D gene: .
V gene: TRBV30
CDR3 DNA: TGTGCCTGGAGTGTACGGTCAGGATCGAACACCGGGGAGCTGTTTTTT
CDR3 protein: CAWSVRSGSNTGELFF

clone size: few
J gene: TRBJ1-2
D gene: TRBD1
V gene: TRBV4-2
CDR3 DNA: TGTGCCAGCAGCCCACGAGGGGGCTGGAGTGGCTACACCTTC
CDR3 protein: CASSPRGGWSGYTF

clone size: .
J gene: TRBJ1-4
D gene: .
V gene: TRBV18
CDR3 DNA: TGTGCCAGCTTCCAGACCTTGGGGGAAAAACTGTTTTTT
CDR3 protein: CASFQTLGEKLFF

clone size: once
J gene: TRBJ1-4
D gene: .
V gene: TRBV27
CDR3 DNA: TGTGCCAGCAGTTTATCCCGGGTAACTAGTGAAAAACTGTTTTTT
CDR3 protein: CASSLSRVTSEKLFF

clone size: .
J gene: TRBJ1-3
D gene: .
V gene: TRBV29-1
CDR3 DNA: TGCAGCGGGGCCACGAACTCTGGAAACACCATATATTTT
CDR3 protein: CSGATNSGNTIYF

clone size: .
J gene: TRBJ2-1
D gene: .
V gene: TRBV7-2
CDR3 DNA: TGTGCCAGCAGCCGAGTCATACGAAATGAGCAGTTCTTC
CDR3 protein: CASSRVIRNEQFF

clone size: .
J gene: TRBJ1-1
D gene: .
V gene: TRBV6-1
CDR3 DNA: TGTGCCAGCAGTGAAACCTTTGGGCAGGGAGCTTTCTTT
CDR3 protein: CASSETFGQGAFF

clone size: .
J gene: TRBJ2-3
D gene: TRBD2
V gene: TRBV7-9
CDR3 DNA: TGTGCCAGCAGCTTAGCGGCGGGGGAGGATACGCAGTATTTT
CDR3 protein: CASSLAAGEDTQYF

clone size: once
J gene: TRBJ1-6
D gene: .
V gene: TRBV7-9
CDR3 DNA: TGTGCCAGCGATGACAGGCCTAATTCACCCCTCCACTTT
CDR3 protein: CASDDRPNSPLHF

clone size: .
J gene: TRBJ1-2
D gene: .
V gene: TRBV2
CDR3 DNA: TGTGCCAGCAGTGTTGGGGGGGGCTATGGCTACACCTTC
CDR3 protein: CASSVGGGYGYTF

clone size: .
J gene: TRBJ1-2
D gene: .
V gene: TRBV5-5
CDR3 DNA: TGTGCCAGCAGTAGCTCTCAGGTTACCAACTATGGCTACACCTTC
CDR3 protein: CASSSSQVTNYGYTF

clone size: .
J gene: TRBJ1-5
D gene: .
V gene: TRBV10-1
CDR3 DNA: TGCGCCAGCAGTGAGGGGGGGGAGAGTCAGCCCCAGCATTTT
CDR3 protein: CASSEGGESQPQHF

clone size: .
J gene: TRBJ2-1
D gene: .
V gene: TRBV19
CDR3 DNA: TGTGCCAGTAGTATAGATGACAGATACAATGAGCAGTTCTTC
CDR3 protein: CASSIDDRYNEQFF

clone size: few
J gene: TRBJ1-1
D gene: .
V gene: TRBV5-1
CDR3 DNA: TGCGCCAGCAGCCCGATGGACGACACTGAAGCTTTCTTT
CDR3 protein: CASSPMDDTEAFF

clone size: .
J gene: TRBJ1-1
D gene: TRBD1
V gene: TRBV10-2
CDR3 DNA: TGCGCCAGCAGTAGACAGGGAGAAACTGAAGCTTTCTTT
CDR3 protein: CASSRQGETEAFF

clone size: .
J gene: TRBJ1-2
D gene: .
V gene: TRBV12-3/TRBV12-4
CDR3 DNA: TGTGCCAGCAGCCACCCCCTCGGTCGCTACACCTTC
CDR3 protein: CASSHPLGRYTF

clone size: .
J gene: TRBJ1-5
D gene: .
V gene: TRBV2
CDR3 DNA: TGTGCCAGCAGTGAAGCGTGGGTTTCAGACAATCAGCCCCAGCATTTT
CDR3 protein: CASSEAWVSDNQPQHF

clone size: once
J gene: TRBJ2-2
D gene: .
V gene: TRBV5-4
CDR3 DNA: TGTGCCAGCAGCTCGGCCCCTGCAGGGACCGGAACCGGGGAGCTGTTTTTT
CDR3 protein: CASSSAPAGTGTGELFF